This is a list of T cell receptor beta chains from one sample in a study of T cells after yellow fever vaccination. Via MiXCR, TCRdb re-called the 5' RACE reads, giving one row per CDR3 protein. Of fewer than 650,000 distinct CDR3 sequences listed, 21% are singletons. Source: PBMCs, taken approximately 20 days after the first yellow fever vaccination. These receptors all stem from a man aged 18 to 35 who received the YFV17D yellow fever vaccine. Each CDR3 is given with its conserved first and last residue. D genes are given only for firm matches. Clone sizes are given selectively: once, few, many, or a class where the clone is expanded.

>TRBJ2-1|.|.|TRBV29-1
CSVERAGSSYNEQFF
TGCAGCGTTGAGAGGGCCGGTAGTTCCTACAATGAGCAGTTCTTC
>TRBJ2-1|few|.|TRBV24-1
CATSDYTGLFF
TGTGCCACCAGTGATTATACAGGGCTGTTCTTC
>TRBJ1-1|few|.|TRBV4-1
CASSHYGPGEAFF
TGCGCCAGCAGCCACTACGGACCGGGAGAAGCTTTCTTT
>TRBJ2-5|.|TRBD2|TRBV5-1
CASSLIAGARETQYF
TGCGCCAGCAGCTTAATAGCGGGGGCCCGGGAGACCCAGTACTTC
>TRBJ1-4|.|TRBD1|TRBV6-9
CASSLRQGGEKLFF
TGTGCCAGCAGCCTCCGACAGGGTGGAGAAAAACTGTTTTTT
>TRBJ2-3|.|TRBD2|TRBV5-5
CASSFRGEKDTQYF
TGTGCCAGCAGCTTCCGGGGGGAGAAAGATACGCAGTATTTT
>TRBJ2-1|few|.|TRBV12-3/TRBV12-4
CASSLSGRSIYNEQFF
TGTGCCAGCAGTTTATCGGGCAGGTCAATCTACAATGAGCAGTTCTTC
>TRBJ2-4|.|.|TRBV4-1
CASSQPSRGEGKNIQYF
TGCGCCAGCAGCCAGCCATCGAGGGGGGAAGGCAAAAACATTCAGTACTTC
>TRBJ1-1|.|TRBD1|TRBV7-8
CASSLLTGGSPNTEAFF
TGTGCCAGCAGCTTACTGACAGGGGGCTCTCCTAACACTGAAGCTTTCTTT
>TRBJ2-1|.|TRBD1|TRBV6-5
CASSYEDRGLDEQFF
TGTGCCAGCAGTTACGAAGACAGGGGGCTCGATGAGCAGTTCTTC
>TRBJ2-5|.|TRBD2|TRBV20-1
CSASIGLAGGQETQYF
TGCAGTGCTAGTATCGGACTAGCGGGGGGGCAAGAGACCCAGTACTTC
>TRBJ1-2|.|.|TRBV29-1
CSVEDLRVPGGYTF
TGCAGCGTTGAAGATCTCAGGGTTCCTGGTGGCTACACCTTC
>TRBJ2-2|.|.|TRBV5-4
CASSRRDSVAGELFF
TGTGCCAGCAGCCGGAGGGACAGTGTGGCCGGGGAGCTGTTTTTT
>TRBJ2-3|.|TRBD2|TRBV7-3
CASSFIGGGAPDTQYF
TGTGCCAGCAGCTTTATCGGCGGGGGGGCACCAGATACGCAGTATTTT
>TRBJ1-3|few|.|TRBV25-1
CASSDSLSGNTIYF
TGTGCCAGCAGTGATAGCCTCTCTGGAAACACCATATATTTT
>TRBJ2-5|few|.|TRBV18
CASSPPSDGGLQETQYF
TGTGCCAGCTCACCACCGAGTGACGGGGGTCTCCAAGAGACCCAGTACTTC
>TRBJ1-5|.|.|TRBV18
CASSPQYGGGSNQPQHF
TGTGCCAGCTCACCACAATACGGGGGCGGTAGCAATCAGCCCCAGCATTTT
>TRBJ2-7|few|.|TRBV7-9
CASSLGHKGAYEQYF
TGTGCCAGCAGCTTAGGACACAAAGGGGCCTACGAGCAGTACTTC
>TRBJ1-1|.|.|TRBV3-1
CASSRRSGNTEAFF
TGTGCCAGCAGCCGGCGATCGGGGAACACTGAAGCTTTCTTT
>TRBJ2-3|few|.|TRBV5-1
CASSSGQLATDTQYF
TGCGCCAGCAGCTCCGGACAGCTCGCCACAGATACGCAGTATTTT
>TRBJ1-1|.|.|TRBV24-1
CATSEPLGGKTFF
TGTGCCACCAGTGAACCCCTCGGCGGGAAGACTTTCTTT
>TRBJ1-2|few|.|TRBV20-1
CRTDRPNYGYTF
TGCAGGACCGACAGGCCTAACTATGGCTACACCTTC
>TRBJ2-2|.|TRBD2|TRBV29-1
CSVVAGGAGELFF
TGCAGCGTTGTTGCGGGGGGCGCCGGGGAGCTGTTTTTT
>TRBJ2-4|few|.|TRBV7-2
CASSSDGYIQYF
TGTGCCAGCAGCTCGGATGGGTACATTCAGTACTTC
>TRBJ2-1|.|TRBD2|TRBV20-1
CSARDGTSAWSEQFF
TGCAGTGCTAGAGACGGGACTAGTGCTTGGAGTGAGCAGTTCTTC
>TRBJ2-2|.|.|TRBV6-1
CASHLALGGELFF
TGTGCCAGCCACCTGGCCCTCGGCGGGGAGCTGTTTTTT
>TRBJ2-5|.|.|TRBV11-2
CASSLGPGTQETQYF
TGTGCCAGCAGCTTAGGGCCCGGGACCCAAGAGACCCAGTACTTC
>TRBJ2-5|many|.|TRBV7-2
CASSLGLFQETQYF
TGTGCCAGCAGCTTAGGACTGTTTCAAGAGACCCAGTACTTC
>TRBJ2-1|few|TRBD1|TRBV7-9
CASSIQGVTYNEQFF
TGTGCCAGCAGCATACAGGGGGTGACCTACAATGAGCAGTTCTTC
>TRBJ1-2|.|TRBD1|TRBV7-9
CASSPQGAAYGYTF
TGTGCCAGCAGCCCACAGGGGGCCGCCTATGGCTACACCTTC
>TRBJ1-2|few|TRBD1|TRBV7-9
CASSDTGTGGPGYTF
TGTGCCAGCAGCGATACCGGGACAGGCGGTCCTGGCTACACCTTC
>TRBJ2-1|few|.|TRBV29-1
CSADWTHNEQFF
TGCAGCGCTGATTGGACACACAATGAGCAGTTCTTC
>TRBJ2-3|.|.|TRBV9
CASSVFGADTQYF
TGTGCCAGCAGCGTTTTCGGGGCAGATACGCAGTATTTT
>TRBJ1-6|.|.|TRBV7-6
CASSLASDGAVNSPLHF
TGTGCCAGCAGCTTAGCGTCGGATGGTGCTGTTAATTCACCCCTCCACTTT
>TRBJ2-4|few|.|TRBV4-2
CASSLKPTDLAKNIQYF
TGTGCCAGCAGCCTTAAACCGACAGATCTAGCCAAAAACATTCAGTACTTC
>TRBJ1-3|few|.|TRBV27
CASSGGSLPGNTIYF
TGTGCCAGCAGCGGCGGGAGCTTACCTGGAAACACCATATATTTT
>TRBJ2-3|.|.|TRBV6-1
CASSPHPGKTGSTDTQYF
TGTGCCAGCAGCCCACACCCTGGAAAGACAGGTTCCACAGATACGCAGTATTTT
>TRBJ2-5|few|TRBD2|TRBV4-1
CASSQAPSGGPIQETQYF
TGCGCCAGCAGCCAAGCGCCTAGCGGGGGGCCGATCCAAGAGACCCAGTACTTC
>TRBJ2-3|few|.|TRBV4-1
CASSPRGGTGDTQYF
TGCGCCAGCAGCCCAAGGGGGGGGACGGGAGATACGCAGTATTTT
>TRBJ2-3|few|TRBD1|TRBV28
CASSKRQGTSVADTQYF
TGTGCCAGCAGTAAGCGACAGGGGACATCCGTCGCAGATACGCAGTATTTT
>TRBJ2-4|.|TRBD1|TRBV5-1
CASSDPRTGNIQYF
TGCGCCAGCAGCGACCCTAGGACAGGGAACATTCAGTACTTC
>TRBJ2-2|many|TRBD1|TRBV12-3/TRBV12-4
CASSPTGSGELFF
TGTGCCAGCAGCCCGACAGGGTCCGGGGAGCTGTTTTTT